The 16 T cell receptor beta chains given below trace back to one sample, sequenced in a study of blood T cell repertoires in COVID-19. The table came from immunoSEQ multiplex PCR; TCRdb's copy has only in-frame clones and leaves some out. The sample includes 270,000 or so clones, approximately 90% of them seen just once. Specimen: peripheral blood. The receptors stem from a man aged 35-49 years with acute or convalescent COVID-19.

This chain links TRBV28 with TRBJ2-7; D not certain. CDR1 and CDR2 (germline): MDHEN, SYDVKM. This CDR3 region has 13 residues. V gave up 2 bases and J gave up 3 bases, with 8 bases separating them. The CDR3 spells CASSLSAYYEQYF. CDR3 bases: TGTGCCAGCAGTTTAAGCGCCTACTACGAGCAGTACTTC. The full variable domain, completed using reference TRBV28 and TRBJ2-7, is DVKVTQSSRYLVKRTGEKVFLECVQDMDHENMFWYRQDPGLGLRLIYFSYDVKMKEKGDIPEGYSVSREKKERFSLILESASTNQTSMYLCASSLSAYYEQYFGPGTRLTVT.

The chain combines TRBV7-6 with TRBJ2-5, with 8 bases fitting TRBD2. Germline CDR1 and CDR2: SGHVS and FNYEAQ. This CDR3 contains 18 residues. V was clipped by 2 bases and J by 2 bases; unmatched bases: 13. CDR3 loop: CASSLRGGTRTIQETQYF. The CDR3 region has the DNA TGTGCCAGCAGCTTAAGGGGCGGGACTAGGACTATACAAGAGACCCAGTACTTC.

The genes are TRBV28 and TRBJ2-3; TRBD1 matches 9 bases. V lost 5 bases, J lost 0 bases, and 3 bases stayed unmatched. Germline V lookup: CDR1 MDHEN, CDR2 SYDVKM. The length of the CDR3 is 15 residues. The CDR3 coding sequence is TGTGCCAGCAGTCGGACAGGGGCTAGCACAGATACGCAGTATTTT. Protein product: CASSRTGASTDTQYF.

The V call is TRBV19, the J call TRBJ2-7; tentatively, D is TRBD2 (5 bases). The CDR3 is made up of 15 amino acids. Trimming pared 7 bases from V and 0 bases from J, leaving 16 bases between. CDR1 is LNHDA and CDR2 is SQIVND in the germline V gene (reference sequence). This CDR3 is CASTPGGPISYEQYF. CDR3 DNA sequence: TGTGCCAGTACCCCTGGCGGGCCGATCTCCTACGAGCAGTACTTC.

V is TRBV6-1 and J is TRBJ2-1, with D tentatively TRBD2 (6 bases). Germline CDR1 and CDR2: MNHNS and SASEGT. This CDR3 contains 11 residues. V lost 3 bases, J lost 15 bases, and 12 bases lay in between. The CDR3: CASSDGTPRFF. Written as DNA, the CDR3 is TGTGCCAGCAGTGACGGGACTCCTAGGTTCTTC.

The chain carries TRBV5-1 and TRBJ1-2, with 7 bases aligning to TRBD1. This CDR3 spans 15 amino acids. CDR1 and CDR2 from the germline V gene are SGHRS and YFSETQ. After removal of 4 bases from V and 6 bases from J, the junction contained 12 bases not matched to a gene. The CDR3 loop reads CASSQNLDRNDGYTF. The DNA for the CDR3 is TGCGCCAGCAGCCAAAACCTGGACAGGAACGATGGCTACACCTTC.

The chain is built from TRBV6-1 and TRBJ2-7; possibly TRBD2 for D (7 bases). The CDR3 loop spans 15 amino acids. Germline-derived CDR1 and CDR2 are MNHNS and SASEGT. The ends were cut back, 1 base at V and 2 bases at J, with 12 bases in the middle. CDR3 sequence (DNA): TGTGCCAGCAGTGAAGTGACCGGGGGGCCCTACGAGCAGTACTTC. As protein: CASSEVTGGPYEQYF.

V gene TRBV6-5 combines with J gene TRBJ2-7, with D tentatively TRBD1 (6 bases). CDR1 is MNHEY and CDR2 is SVGAGI in the germline V gene. V was cut by 6 bases and J by 6 bases, with 15 bases left in between. The CDR3 spans 13 residues. DNA for the CDR3: TGTGCCAGCAGCTTGACAGGTACGGGCGAGCAGTACTTC. Residues: CASSLTGTGEQYF.

This chain connects TRBV30 to TRBJ2-7; 9 bases align to TRBD1. Trimming removed 1 base from V and 2 bases from J; junction bases left unmatched: 9. Germline assignment: CDR1 GTSNPN and CDR2 SVGIG (reference sequence). The CDR3 loop spans 16 amino acids. The CDR3 protein is CAWSEFIGQGPYEQYF. The CDR3 nucleotides are TGTGCCTGGAGTGAATTTATAGGACAGGGGCCCTACGAGCAGTACTTC.

With regard to this clone: The sample has other DNA sequences that encode this CDR3 too. The rearrangement uses TRBV11-2 and TRBJ1-1, with unresolved D. Germline V gives CDR1 SGHAT, CDR2 FQNNGV. V was pared by 1 base and J by 1 base, with 4 bases between. The CDR3 has 13 residues. The CDR3: CASSLGGNTEAFF. CDR3 nucleotide sequence: TGTGCCAGCAGCTTAGGCGGGAACACTGAAGCTTTCTTT.

The J gene is TRBJ1-1, the V gene TRBV5-1; no firm D call. With 5 bases removed from V and 1 base from J, the gap between germline ends came to 9 bases. Germline V CDR1 and CDR2: SGHRS, YFSETQ. The CDR3 extends over 13 amino acids. CDR3 amino acids: CASSSQSNTEAFF. Written as DNA, the CDR3 is TGCGCCAGCAGTTCTCAGTCGAACACTGAAGCTTTCTTT.

This clone has only one observation. This sequence joins TRBV5-1 and TRBJ1-6; 8 nucleotides align to TRBD1. J lost 7 bases, V lost 3 bases, and 6 bases had no gene match. Germline CDR1 SGHRS, CDR2 YFSETQ. The CDR3 has 15 amino acids. The CDR3 region has the DNA TGCGCCAGCAGCTACACCACAGGGGGAAATTCACCCCTCCACTTT. As protein: CASSYTTGGNSPLHF. The full variable domain, with the rest looked up from reference TRBV5-1 and TRBJ1-6, is KAGVTQTPRYLIKTRGQQVTLSCSPISGHRSVSWYQQTPGQGLQFLFEYFSETQRNKGNFPGRFSGRQFSNSRSEMNVSTLELGDSALYLCASSYTTGGNSPLHFGNGTRLTVT.

This clone was recorded once. The rearrangement uses TRBV6-5 and TRBJ2-7, with a possible D match to TRBD2 (5 bases). There are 14 residues in the CDR3. Trimming took off 0 bases at V and 5 bases at J, with 11 bases between the two ends. Per germline, CDR1 MNHEY and CDR2 SVGAGI. Here the CDR3 reads CASSYSDAGDEQYF. The DNA of the CDR3 is TGTGCCAGCAGTTACTCGGACGCCGGGGACGAGCAGTACTTC.

The rearrangement links TRBV2 to TRBJ2-3; D not resolved. Germline assignment: CDR1 SNHLY and CDR2 FYNNEI. V lost 4 bases and J 6 bases, leaving 11 bases between the germline ends. The CDR3 runs to 13 residues. The CDR3 sequence is CASSAQAEDTQYF. The CDR3 nucleotides are TGTGCCAGCAGTGCGCAGGCTGAGGATACGCAGTATTTT.

V usage is TRBV20-1 and J usage is TRBJ2-7; possibly TRBD2 for D (5 bases). V was shortened by 3 bases and J by 7 bases, with 13 bases between the two germline ends. Germline CDR1 and CDR2: DFQATT and SNEGSKA (reference sequence). The CDR3 is made up of 12 amino acids. CDR3 coding DNA: TGCAGTGCTAGTACAAGAACGGGGGAGCAGTACTTC. It encodes CSASTRTGEQYF.

The chain joins TRBV6-2 or TRBV6-3 to TRBJ1-5; the D gene is possibly TRBD1 (5 bases). The CDR3 runs to 19 residues. Germline-derived CDR1 and CDR2 are MNHEY and SVGEGT. V was trimmed by 2 bases and J by 3 bases, leaving 23 bases between them. This CDR3 is CASSYALRGGRVSNQPQHF. The CDR3 DNA is TGTGCCAGCAGTTACGCCCTTCGGGGGGGAAGGGTGTCCAATCAGCCCCAGCATTTT.